This entry concerns a single T cell receptor (beta chain). The germline CDR1 and CDR2 sequences are SGDLS and YYNGEE. This CDR3 region has 15 residues. J gave up 0 bases and V 4 bases, and 3 bases lay outside the gene matches. This record belongs to a study of blood T cell repertoires in COVID-19. Background on the study: Acute and convalescent COVID-19 specimens originated in the United States, Italy and Spain.

The method was immunoSEQ multiplex PCR; TCRdb's version includes in-frame clones alone and lacks a portion of them. The data hold some 350,000 clones, with around 91% observed a single time. The sequencing input was peripheral blood. This receptor was identified in a woman between 18 and 29 years old who had recovered from COVID-19. The chain employs TRBV9 and TRBJ1-3, with 8 bases aligning to TRBD1. CDR3 sequence reads: CASSLDRASGNTIYF. The CDR3 DNA reads as TGTGCCAGCAGCCTGGACAGGGCCTCTGGAAACACCATATATTTT.